This paragraph reports one T cell receptor (beta chain). This entry belongs to a study of blood T cell repertoires in COVID-19. At the level of the study: COVID-19 samples collected from the United States, Italy and Spain covered acute and convalescent phases.

The CDR3 is 17 amino acids. CDR1 is SGHTA and CDR2 is FQGNSA in the germline V gene. V shed 1 base and J 4 bases; nucleotides not matched to a gene: 7. Per the study methods: Amplification of reference gene primers provided the estimated nucleated cell counts. The table came from immunoSEQ multiplex PCR; TCRdb's copy has only in-frame clones and leaves some out. D and trimming were read from the DNA, whereas the V and J calls and clone size are those reported in that table. The table includes about 100,000 clones, around 85% detected once. This TCR was recovered from a man in his 70s with active or convalescent COVID-19. Specimen: peripheral blood. The chain recombines TRBV7-2 with TRBJ2-5, with TRBD2 identical over 12 bases. CDR3 nucleotides: TGTGCCAGCAGCTTAGGAGTTCGACTAGCGGGAGCAGAGACCCAGTACTTC. Protein: CASSLGVRLAGAETQYF.